This T cell receptor (beta chain) originates from a study of cytomegalovirus exposure and HLA in healthy donors. Vbeta (60) and Jbeta (13) primers were used in the PCR. Clones were read by immunoSEQ multiplex PCR, and TCRdb kept only the in-frame ones, dropping some. Seen here are about 160,000 clones, about 81% observed once, and the top ten hold about 1.6%. The donors were healthy bone marrow donors. The CDR3 has 15 amino acids. CDR1 and CDR2 from the germline V gene are MNHNY and SVGAGI (reference sequence). V was shortened by 4 bases and J by 5 bases, with 15 bases between the two germline ends. Study-wide points: In vitro assays verified that a few CMV-associated chains recognized CMV antigens specifically. CMV serostatus stood as the only immune exposure information on hand. Productive status was seen about 87% or about 30% of the time for most TCR beta V segments in an earlier analysis.

Notes on this clone: The target antigen is unknown.

Sequenced input: PBMCs. The rearrangement links TRBV6-6 to TRBJ2-1; no definite D call. This TCR was sampled from a girl aged 10 to 17 in good health and CMV-seropositive. The CDR3 coding sequence is TGTGCCAGCAGTTTCCAGCGAGGAGAGGACAATGAGCAGTTCTTC. It codes for CASSFQRGEDNEQFF.